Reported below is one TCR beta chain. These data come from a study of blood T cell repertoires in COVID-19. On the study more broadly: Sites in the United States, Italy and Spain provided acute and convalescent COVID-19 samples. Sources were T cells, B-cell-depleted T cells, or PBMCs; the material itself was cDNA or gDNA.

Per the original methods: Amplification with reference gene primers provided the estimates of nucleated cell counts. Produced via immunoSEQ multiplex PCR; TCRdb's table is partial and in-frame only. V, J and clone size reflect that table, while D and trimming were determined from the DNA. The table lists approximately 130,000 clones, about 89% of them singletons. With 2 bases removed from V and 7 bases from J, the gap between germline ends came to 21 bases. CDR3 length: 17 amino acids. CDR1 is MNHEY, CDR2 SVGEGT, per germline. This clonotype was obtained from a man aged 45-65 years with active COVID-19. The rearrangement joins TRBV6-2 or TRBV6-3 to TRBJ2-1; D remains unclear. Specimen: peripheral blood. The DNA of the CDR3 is TGTGCCAGCAGTTACGGTCCTGCCGCAATACTCCCTAATGAGCAGTTCTTC. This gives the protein CASSYGPAAILPNEQFF.